A selection of T cell receptor beta chains follows, all from one sample in a study of regulatory T cells in long-lasting Graves disease. TCRdb re-called the multiplex PCR reads through MiXCR, storing one row per CDR3 protein. The sample consists of approximately 540,000 distinct CDR3 sequences, about 12% of them appearing once. The same data also went into a second study, on T cells in Graves' hyperthyroidism and ophthalmopathy.

Sequences were derived from peripheral blood mononuclear cells (PBMCs), sampled at new diagnosis, from a patient treated with antithyroid drugs. The origin of the receptors is a woman in her thirties with Graves disease. CDR3s include the opening cysteine and the closing phenylalanine or tryptophan.

J gene | V gene | CDR3 protein
TRBJ1-2 | TRBV3-1 | CASSQGYHNYGYTF
TRBJ2-5 | TRBV18 | CASSPTGSGETQYF
TRBJ2-7 | TRBV28 | CASLDPGQGTLEQYF
TRBJ2-2 | TRBV12-3/TRBV12-4 | CASSWASGNTGELFF
TRBJ2-3 | TRBV5-4 | CASSLATGREDTQYF
TRBJ1-1 | TRBV18 | CASSQQGTNTEAFF
TRBJ1-5 | TRBV3-1 | CASSQGRGGIKPQHF
TRBJ2-1 | TRBV2 | CASTDGLVGGRTEQFF
TRBJ1-5 | TRBV19 | CASSNRLGNQPQHF
TRBJ2-7 | TRBV20-1 | CSARGPGLRRDEQYF
TRBJ2-2 | TRBV12-3/TRBV12-4 | CASRGTMNTGELFF
TRBJ2-7 | TRBV10-3 | CAISARGTVTNEQYF
TRBJ2-1 | TRBV6-1 | CASSLHDSNNEQFF
TRBJ2-3 | TRBV3-1 | CASSRGGLGLDTQYF
TRBJ1-1 | TRBV30 | CAWRPQGNTEAFF
TRBJ2-7 | TRBV18 | CASSRATEYGEQYF
TRBJ1-5 | TRBV6-1 | CASRLGPVRTPQPQPQHF
TRBJ2-3 | TRBV27 | CASSRLRDSYPPSTDTQYF
TRBJ2-5 | TRBV27 | CASSPVLATTQETQYF
TRBJ1-5 | TRBV6-2/TRBV6-3 | CGNRAGGSHQPQHF
TRBJ1-2 | TRBV6-2/TRBV6-3 | CASSHWGRTNYGYTF
TRBJ2-1 | TRBV6-1 | CASNLAGTSVGEQFF
TRBJ2-2 | TRBV3-1 | CASSHTGGGTGELFF
TRBJ1-1 | TRBV28 | CASNYGHQAFF
TRBJ1-5 | TRBV6-5 | CASSYSSIMGQHSNQPQHF
TRBJ1-1 | TRBV20-1 | CSARERDGWNTEAFF
TRBJ2-7 | TRBV5-6 | CASSRNYEQYF
TRBJ1-1 | TRBV30 | CAWSSRGSGTEAFF
TRBJ2-1 | TRBV27 | CASSTYNEQFF
TRBJ1-5 | TRBV18 | CASSPDISNQPQHF
TRBJ1-1 | TRBV28 | CASRLDRVNTEAFF
TRBJ1-1 | TRBV7-8 | CASSSDSHTEAFF
TRBJ2-3 | TRBV24-1 | CATSDHGIRGTQYF
TRBJ2-1 | TRBV5-1 | CASSRPPNEQFF
TRBJ1-5 | TRBV15 | CATSSAQGVQPQHF
TRBJ2-3 | TRBV12-3/TRBV12-4 | CASSRPEAGGAGTDTQYF
TRBJ1-5 | TRBV4-1 | CASSQLFPGTRDQPQHF